The 25 T cell receptor beta chains listed next were all sequenced from one sample in a study of blood T cell repertoires in COVID-19. Assay used: immunoSEQ multiplex PCR; TCRdb lists only in-frame clones, some missing. The sample lists 300,000 to 400,000 clones, approximately 90% occurring once. Sequencing was done on a sample of PBMCs or T cells enriched from blood (not recorded which). Source of these receptors: a woman aged 25 to 45 who had been exposed to COVID-19.

The rearrangement links TRBV12-3 or TRBV12-4 to TRBJ1-2; TRBD1 is a possible D gene (6 bases). Trimming removed 4 bases from V and 7 bases from J, with 13 bases in between. This CDR3 is built from 13 residues. CDR3 nucleotides: TGTGCCAGCAGTTACAGGGAACTGCGTGGCTACACCTTC. Protein product: CASSYRELRGYTF.

This sequence joins TRBV4-1 and TRBJ1-4; D not certain. The CDR3 totals 15 residues. Germline-derived CDR1 and CDR2 are MGHRA and YSYEKL. V was shortened by 7 bases and J by 0 bases, with 12 bases between the two germline ends. CDR3 amino acids: CASTPESPTNEKLFF. In DNA form, the CDR3 reads TGCGCCAGCACCCCGGAGAGCCCAACTAATGAAAAACTGTTTTTT.

The chain uses TRBV7-2 and TRBJ2-7; 7 nucleotides match TRBD1. This CDR3 contains 15 residues. With V trimmed by 6 bases and J by 3 bases, 11 bases remained unmatched. Per germline, CDR1 SGHTA and CDR2 FQGNSA. The CDR3 DNA is TGTGCCAGCAGTTCCGGGACAGTTTGGGTCTACGAGCAGTACTTC. This encodes CASSSGTVWVYEQYF.

The V gene is TRBV3-1 (or the pseudogene TRBV3-2), the J gene TRBJ2-2, with D uncertain. The CDR3 runs 15 residues. Between the trimmed V and J ends, which lost 3 bases and 6 bases, there was a span of 14 bases. Germline V gives CDR1 LGHDT, CDR2 YNNKEL (reference sequence). The CDR3 loop reads CASSHPPGSAGELFF. Here the CDR3 DNA reads TGTGCCAGCAGCCATCCCCCCGGGTCAGCCGGGGAGCTGTTTTTT.

This clone was counted only a few times. The rearrangement uses TRBV3-1 (or the pseudogene TRBV3-2) and TRBJ2-7; TRBD1 is a possible D gene (6 bases). Germline values: CDR1 LGHDT, CDR2 YNNKEL (reference sequence). V was cut by 0 bases and J by 2 bases, with 11 bases left in between. The CDR3 consists of 15 residues. In DNA form, the CDR3 reads TGTGCCAGCAGCCAAGATTTGGGACAAACCTACGAGCAGTACTTC. It yields the protein CASSQDLGQTYEQYF.

This chain uses TRBV7-2 with TRBJ1-2; TRBD1 might be the D (6 bases). CDR1 SGHTA and CDR2 FQGNSA come from the germline V gene. The germline V and J ends were trimmed by 5 bases and 4 bases, with 14 bases remaining between them. This CDR3 has 14 residues. The CDR3 sequence is CASSPRTETYGYTF. The CDR3 region has the DNA TGTGCCAGCAGCCCCAGGACAGAAACCTATGGCTACACCTTC.

The chain is built from TRBV5-1 and TRBJ1-2, with a possible D match to TRBD1 (6 bases). The CDR3 loop spans 16 amino acids. Trimming left V 0 bases short and J 5 bases short, with 17 bases between. CDR1 SGHRS and CDR2 YFSETQ come from the germline V gene. This CDR3 is CASSLGFRGSEYGYTF. For the CDR3, the DNA is TGCGCCAGCAGCTTGGGGTTCAGGGGCTCAGAGTATGGCTACACCTTC.

This chain joins TRBV6-1 and TRBJ1-2, with D unresolved. This CDR3 is built from 14 residues. Germline CDR1 is MNHNS and CDR2 is SASEGT. V lost 1 base and J lost 3, with 9 bases in between. CDR3 residues: CASSEEQRYYGYTF. DNA for the CDR3: TGTGCCAGCAGTGAAGAGCAAAGATACTATGGCTACACCTTC.

This clone came up a few times. The chain links TRBV5-6 to TRBJ1-1, with 8 bases matching TRBD1. Losses at the gene ends were 2 bases for V and 4 bases for J; bases not matched to a gene: 4. CDR1 SGHDT and CDR2 YYEEEE come from the germline V gene. CDR3 size: 14 residues. The chain's CDR3 is CASSFQGASTEAFF. As DNA, the CDR3 is TGTGCCAGCAGCTTTCAGGGGGCGAGCACTGAAGCTTTCTTT. The variable domain in full, completed from reference TRBV5-6 and TRBJ1-1, reads DAGVTQSPTHLIKTRGQQVTLRCSPKSGHDTVSWYQQALGQGPQFIFQYYEEEERQRGNFPDRFSGHQFPNYSSELNVNALLLGDSALYLCASSFQGASTEAFFGQGTRLTVV.

Worth noting for this clone: Other nucleotide sequences from this sample produce the same CDR3. The CDR3 reads CASSQEGGGSYEQYF. In nucleotides, the CDR3 is TGTGCCAGCAGCCAAGAAGGGGGCGGCAGCTACGAGCAGTACTTC. The chain recombines TRBV4-2 with TRBJ2-7, with 7 bases aligning to TRBD1. The CDR3 is made up of 15 amino acids. Trimming cost V 0 bases and J 3 bases; bases outside gene matches: 5. CDR1 and CDR2 from the germline V gene are LGHNA and YNFKEQ.

The chain uses TRBV9 and TRBJ1-2; 7 bases match TRBD1. The CDR3 totals 12 residues. The germline V gene has CDR1 SGDLS and CDR2 YYNGEE. The J segment lost 4 bases and the V segment lost 5 bases, leaving 2 bases of the junction unmatched. The CDR3 coding sequence is TGTGCCAGCAGGGGGGACAGCTATGGCTACACCTTC. Amino acid sequence: CASRGDSYGYTF.

This clone was counted once. The chain carries TRBV5-1 and TRBJ2-3; 7 positions agree with TRBD1. Trimming at V came to 4 bases and at J to 1 base, leaving 6 bases not matched to a gene. CDR3 size: 15 residues. The germline V gene has CDR1 SGHRS and CDR2 YFSETQ. CDR3 sequence reads: CASSPGQVGTDTQYF. In nucleotides, the CDR3 is TGCGCCAGCAGCCCCGGACAGGTCGGCACAGATACGCAGTATTTT. The full variable domain, with the rest looked up from reference TRBV5-1 and TRBJ2-3, is KAGVTQTPRYLIKTRGQQVTLSCSPISGHRSVSWYQQTPGQGLQFLFEYFSETQRNKGNFPGRFSGRQFSNSRSEMNVSTLELGDSALYLCASSPGQVGTDTQYFGPGTRLTVL.

The rearrangement uses TRBV28 and TRBJ2-7; 7 positions match TRBD1. Germline lookup yields CDR1 MDHEN and CDR2 SYDVKM. Trimming at V came to 8 bases and at J to 1 base, leaving 5 bases not matched to a gene. CDR3 length: 13 residues. For the CDR3, the DNA is TGTGCCAGCCTGGACAGGACTTCCTACGAGCAGTACTTC. Its translation is CASLDRTSYEQYF.

In this sample, this clone turned up once. V gene TRBV7-8 combines with J gene TRBJ1-4, with 7 bases that match TRBD1. Germline V gene lookup returns CDR1 SGHVS and CDR2 FQNEAQ. CDR3 size: 15 residues. Losses at the gene ends were 1 base for V and 7 bases for J; bases not matched to a gene: 6. CDR3 DNA sequence: TGTGCCAGCAGCTTAGATAGGCAGGGGGGTGAAAAACTGTTTTTT. This sequence encodes CASSLDRQGGEKLFF.

The chain joins TRBV6-5 to TRBJ1-4; D not certain. The CDR3 runs 13 residues. Germline V CDR1 and CDR2: MNHEY, SVGAGI. V lost 4 bases, J lost 8 bases, and 11 bases lay in between. The DNA for the CDR3 is TGTGCCAGCAGTTCACTCTCCGGGGAAAAACTGTTTTTT. Translating gives CASSSLSGEKLFF.

The J gene is TRBJ2-5, the V gene TRBV5-1; possible D gene TRBD2, 5 bases. Trimming shortened V by 4 bases and J by 5 bases, and 21 bases separated the two germline ends. Germline values: CDR1 SGHRS, CDR2 YFSETQ. The CDR3 is made up of 16 amino acids. This CDR3 reads CASSNPPGKTEETQYF. CDR3 bases: TGCGCCAGCAGCAATCCTCCCGGGAAAACGGAGGAGACCCAGTACTTC.

The V gene is TRBV2, the J gene TRBJ1-1; 9 bases are shared with TRBD1. CDR3 length: 14 residues. V lost 7 bases, J lost 1 base, and 4 bases stayed unmatched. CDR1 is SNHLY, CDR2 FYNNEI, per germline. For the CDR3, the DNA is TGTGCCAGCACAGACAGGGGGGCGAACACTGAAGCTTTCTTT. Protein product: CASTDRGANTEAFF. The whole variable domain, remainder taken from reference TRBV2 and TRBJ1-1, is EPEVTQTPSHQVTQMGQEVILRCVPISNHLYFYWYRQILGQKVEFLVSFYNNEISEKSEIFDDQFSVERPDGSNFTLKIRSTKLEDSAMYFCASTDRGANTEAFFGQGTRLTVV.

The chain uses TRBV5-1 and TRBJ1-6; unclear D gene. The CDR3 has 16 amino acids. From germline, CDR1 is SGHRS and CDR2 YFSETQ. The ends were cut back, 2 bases at V and 8 bases at J, with 17 bases in the middle. Here the CDR3 DNA reads TGCGCCAGCAGCTTTGAGGGTCGGGCGAAAGATTCACCCCTCCACTTT. This encodes CASSFEGRAKDSPLHF.

V and J are TRBV25-1 and TRBJ1-2, with 7 bases aligning to TRBD1. CDR1 is MGHDK, CDR2 SYGVNS, per germline. V shed 7 bases and J 5 bases; nucleotides not matched to a gene: 10. This CDR3 has 14 residues. The CDR3 nucleotides read TGTGCCAGCATCAAGACAGGGTTTACGTATGGCTACACCTTC. Protein product: CASIKTGFTYGYTF.

The V call is TRBV4-3, the J call TRBJ1-2, with D hard to call. This CDR3 is built from 19 residues. CDR1 is LGHNA, CDR2 YSLEER, per germline. V dropped 0 bases and J dropped 5 bases, with 25 bases sitting between them. CDR3 nucleotide sequence: TGCGCCAGCAGCCAAGAAAGGGCGGGGTCCGGCCGGGCTCCTTATGGCTACACCTTC. Translation gives CASSQERAGSGRAPYGYTF.

The V call is TRBV5-1, the J call TRBJ1-1, with 7 bases identical to TRBD1. Germline CDR1 SGHRS, CDR2 YFSETQ. The CDR3 spans 15 residues. V was clipped by 0 bases and J by 3 bases; unmatched bases: 5. The CDR3 sequence is CASSLGDRDDTEAFF. The CDR3 DNA follows: TGCGCCAGCAGCTTGGGGGACAGAGACGACACTGAAGCTTTCTTT.

The chain joins TRBV29-1 to TRBJ2-7, with TRBD1 matching over 9 bases. The CDR3 consists of 14 residues. CDR1 and CDR2 (germline): SQVTM, ANQGSEA. The V gene end was trimmed by 4 bases and the J gene end by 4 bases; junction bases not matched to a gene: 8. In DNA form, the CDR3 reads TGCAGCGTTGGGCCGACAGGGGGGTCTTACGAGCAGTACTTC. This translates into CSVGPTGGSYEQYF.

This rearrangement joins TRBV6-5 to TRBJ1-6, with 10 bases that match TRBD1. Germline assignment: CDR1 MNHEY and CDR2 SVGAGI. The length of the CDR3 is 15 residues. V lost 6 bases and J lost 6; bases outside the gene matches: 5. CDR3 sequence (DNA): TGTGCCAGCAGGACAGGGGGCTGGAGTAATTCACCCCTCCACTTT. This translates into CASRTGGWSNSPLHF.

The CDR3 loop reads CASSPSPLGGGYTF. The CDR3 DNA reads TGTGCCAGCAGTCCTTCCCCCTTAGGGGGTGGCTACACCTTC. The V gene is TRBV28, the J gene TRBJ1-2; maybe TRBD1 (6 bases). Germline lookup yields CDR1 MDHEN and CDR2 SYDVKM. This CDR3 is built from 14 residues. V dropped 5 bases and J dropped 7 bases, with 17 bases sitting between them.

The chain employs TRBV5-4 and TRBJ2-1; 7 bases align to TRBD2. Trimming took 0 bases from V and 8 from J; bases not matched to a gene: 11. CDR1 is SGHNT, CDR2 YYREEE, per germline (reference sequence). The CDR3 consists of 16 residues. CDR3 loop: CASSLEVGGGFYEQFF. In nucleotides, the CDR3 is TGTGCCAGCAGCTTGGAGGTTGGGGGAGGGTTTTATGAGCAGTTCTTC.